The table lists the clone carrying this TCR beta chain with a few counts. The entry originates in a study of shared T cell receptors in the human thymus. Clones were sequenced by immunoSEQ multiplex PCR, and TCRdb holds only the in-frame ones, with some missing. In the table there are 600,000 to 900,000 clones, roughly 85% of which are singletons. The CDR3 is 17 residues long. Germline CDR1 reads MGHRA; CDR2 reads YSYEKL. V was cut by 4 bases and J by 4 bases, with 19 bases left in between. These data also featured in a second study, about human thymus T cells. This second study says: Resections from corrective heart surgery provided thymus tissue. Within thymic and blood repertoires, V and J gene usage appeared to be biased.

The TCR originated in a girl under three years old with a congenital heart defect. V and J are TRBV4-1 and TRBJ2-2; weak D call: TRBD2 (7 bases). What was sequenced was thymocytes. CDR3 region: CASSRPRRGQTTGELFF. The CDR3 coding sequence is TGCGCCAGCAGCCGCCCCCGGCGGGGGCAAACCACCGGGGAGCTGTTTTTT.